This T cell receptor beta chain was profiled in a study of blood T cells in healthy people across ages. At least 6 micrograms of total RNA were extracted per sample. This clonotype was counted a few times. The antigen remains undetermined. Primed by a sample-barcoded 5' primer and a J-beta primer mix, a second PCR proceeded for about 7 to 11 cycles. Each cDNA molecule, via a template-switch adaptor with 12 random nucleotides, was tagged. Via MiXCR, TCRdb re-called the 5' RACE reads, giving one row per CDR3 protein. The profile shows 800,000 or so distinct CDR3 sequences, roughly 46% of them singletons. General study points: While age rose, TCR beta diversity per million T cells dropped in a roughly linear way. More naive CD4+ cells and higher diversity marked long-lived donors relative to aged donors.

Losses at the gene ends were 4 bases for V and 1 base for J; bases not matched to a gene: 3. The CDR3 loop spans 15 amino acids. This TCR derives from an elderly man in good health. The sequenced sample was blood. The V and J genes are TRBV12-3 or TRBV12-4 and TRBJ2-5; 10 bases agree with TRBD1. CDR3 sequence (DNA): TGTGCCAGCAGTTGGGACAGGGGAGCCCAAGAGACCCAGTACTTC. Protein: CASSWDRGAQETQYF.